Given below is one TCR beta chain in context. The specificity of this receptor is unknown. The sample holds no much larger clone one base away, and base qualities are not on file. Library creation used the immunoSEQ multiplex PCR assay. Each sample had around 100,000 TCR templates assayed by the deep sequencing platform. Genomic DNA extracted from sorted T cells was the material used for TCRbeta CDR3 sequencing. From the authors' description of their analysis: Clonal analysis of TCRbeta CDR3 data was done in the R programming language. Comparing unstimulated samples against CFSE-low samples taken after the reaction was how alloreactive CD4+ and CD8+ clones were defined. Regulatory or non-regulatory origin of alloreactive CD4+ clones was assigned by matching sequences to the sorted unstimulated Treg and non-Treg repertoires. What TCRdb holds here is the immuneACCESS table cut down to in-frame rearrangements. Part of the clones is not present; checked against another copy, under half of the missing clones reflect an unresolved V gene, and the others are unexplained. For V, J and clone size, that table is used; D and trimming come from the DNA. The sample table holds about 87,000 clones, of which 85% to 90% were seen once. Over 12% of the sample goes to the ten largest clones.

CDR1 and CDR2, per the germline V gene, are KGHSH and LQKENI. The CDR3 holds 15 amino acids from the cysteine to the phenylalanine. Only the CDR3 portion is preserved as DNA: 45 bases, with reading frame beginning at the first base. The germline ends are 24 bases apart after V is trimmed by 8 bases and J by 10 bases. Sorted unstimulated T cells and proliferating T cells recovered from mixed lymphocyte reactions were subjected to TCRbeta CDR3 sequencing. Fresh whole blood from fewer than 11 HLA-typed healthy donors was used to isolate PBMCs. This sample is drawn from a study of siplizumab effects on memory and regulatory T cells (dated by TCRdb to between 2018 and 2020). Turning to the overall study: The study looked at the effect of siplizumab, an anti-CD2 antibody, on alloreactive T-cell subsets in allogeneic mixed lymphocyte reactions made from human PBMCs. Summary of the overall study and its limitations: Roughly 75-95% of proliferating CD4+ or CD8+ clones could not be assigned a naive or memory phenotype. Unstimulated naive T cells appeared to be more diverse than memory T cells, and naive cells seemed to make a substantial contribution to the alloresponse. Sequences below about 10^-5 frequency were poorly captured, so only a minor fraction of alloreactive clones could be mapped to unstimulated subsets. Siplizumab significantly reduced the cumulative frequency of alloreactive sequences traceable to unstimulated CD4+ memory T cells. No functional confirmation was obtained for the suppressive function of proliferating Tregs from siplizumab cultures. In reactions with siplizumab, an average of approximately 69% of mappable alloreactive CD4+ clones were Treg-derived, compared with 25% to 30% in control reactions.

The clonotype comes from a human donor in good health. The sequencing input was CD4+ T cells sorted from blood. This chain is built from TRBV18 and TRBJ2-1; the D gene cannot be named for sure. The nucleotide sequence is given as TGTGCCAGCAGAAACTCAGGAGTCCTTGACCAAGAGCAGTTCTTC. This gives the protein CASRNSGVLDQEQFF.